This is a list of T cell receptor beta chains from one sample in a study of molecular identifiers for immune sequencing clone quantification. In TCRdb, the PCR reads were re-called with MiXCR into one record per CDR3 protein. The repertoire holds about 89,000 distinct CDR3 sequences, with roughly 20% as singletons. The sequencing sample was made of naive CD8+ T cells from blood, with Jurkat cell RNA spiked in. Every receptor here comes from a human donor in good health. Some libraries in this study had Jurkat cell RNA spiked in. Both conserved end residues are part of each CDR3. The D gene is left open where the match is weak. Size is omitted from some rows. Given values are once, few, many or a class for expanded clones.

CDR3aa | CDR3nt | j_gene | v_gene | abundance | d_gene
CSVEKLAGDEQFF | TGCAGCGTTGAAAAACTAGCGGGGGATGAGCAGTTCTTC | TRBJ2-1 | TRBV29-1 | many | TRBD2
CASGPSTEAFF | TGTGCTAGTGGCCCCTCAACTGAAGCTTTCTTT | TRBJ1-1 | TRBV12-5 | many | -
CAGSLAEGTGELFF | TGTGCCGGCAGCTTAGCGGAGGGGACCGGGGAGCTGTTTTTT | TRBJ2-2 | TRBV7-6 | - | -
CASSLLAVNTEAFF | TGTGCCAGCAGTTTATTGGCAGTGAACACTGAAGCTTTCTTT | TRBJ1-1 | TRBV27 | - | -
CASSQIDHPKPGAETQYF | TGTGCCAGCAGCCAGATCGACCATCCCAAGCCGGGGGCGGAGACCCAGTACTTC | TRBJ2-5 | TRBV3-1 | many | -
CASSRHPHLFF | TGTGCCAGCAGCCGACACCCTCACCTTTTCTTT | TRBJ1-1 | TRBV7-9 | many | -
CSVERGGEQFF | TGCAGCGTTGAACGTGGGGGTGAGCAGTTCTTC | TRBJ2-1 | TRBV29-1 | - | -
CATFREASPKGGEQYF | TGTGCCACCTTTCGGGAAGCTAGCCCTAAGGGGGGCGAGCAGTACTTC | TRBJ2-7 | TRBV7-9 | - | -
CSVEDRDRPYEQYF | TGCAGCGTTGAAGATAGGGACAGACCCTACGAGCAGTACTTC | TRBJ2-7 | TRBV29-1 | many | TRBD1
CASSLAVGSGELFF | TGTGCCAGCAGCTTGGCCGTAGGTTCCGGGGAGCTGTTTTTT | TRBJ2-2 | TRBV5-5 | many | -
CASSLRAVYNEQFF | TGTGCCAGCAGTCTGCGGGCAGTCTACAATGAGCAGTTCTTC | TRBJ2-1 | TRBV27 | - | -
CASSRGLAVTYNEQFF | TGTGCCAGCAGCCGGGGACTAGCGGTAACCTACAATGAGCAGTTCTTC | TRBJ2-1 | TRBV13 | many | TRBD2
CATSDAGTGNEQFF | TGTGCCACCAGTGATGCCGGGACAGGGAATGAGCAGTTCTTC | TRBJ2-1 | TRBV24-1 | many | TRBD1
CASSYSTGNEQYF | TGTGCCAGCAGTTACTCGACAGGGAACGAGCAGTACTTC | TRBJ2-7 | TRBV6-2/TRBV6-3 | many | TRBD1
CASSVEGSEQYF | TGTGCCAGCAGCGTTGAAGGGTCCGAGCAGTACTTC | TRBJ2-7 | TRBV5-4 | many | -
CASSSNLEWGSPLHF | TGTGCCAGCAGCTCGAACTTGGAGTGGGGTTCACCCCTCCACTTT | TRBJ1-6 | TRBV11-2 | many | -
CASGLPLNEQFF | TGTGCCAGCGGACTCCCCCTCAATGAGCAGTTCTTC | TRBJ2-1 | TRBV11-2 | many | -
CAWSVPGASVLTF | TGTGCCTGGAGTGTCCCCGGGGCCAGCGTCCTGACTTTC | TRBJ2-6 | TRBV30 | many | -
CASSQDRAGGAYNEQFF | TGCGCCAGCAGCCAAGATCGCGCGGGGGGTGCTTACAATGAGCAGTTCTTC | TRBJ2-1 | TRBV4-3 | many | TRBD2
CASSIAPAAYERYF | TGTGCCAGTAGTATCGCCCCCGCGGCGTACGAGCGGTACTTC | TRBJ2-7 | TRBV19 | many | -
CASSYSGFRAKNIQYF | TGTGCCAGCAGTTATTCGGGATTCAGAGCCAAAAACATTCAGTACTTC | TRBJ2-4 | TRBV12-3/TRBV12-4 | many | -
CASSPPGATNEKLFF | TGTGCCAGCAGCCCCCCCGGGGCAACTAATGAAAAACTGTTTTTT | TRBJ1-4 | TRBV7-9 | many | -
CASSQDRRTTNEKLFF | TGTGCCAGCAGCCAAGATCGAAGGACAACTAATGAAAAACTGTTTTTT | TRBJ1-4 | TRBV4-2 | many | -
CASNLASGELFF | TGTGCCAGCAACTTGGCGTCCGGGGAGCTGTTTTTT | TRBJ2-2 | TRBV5-3 | - | -
CASSFDRTGFSSYEQYF | TGTGCCAGCAGCTTTGACCGGACAGGGTTCAGCTCCTACGAGCAGTACTTC | TRBJ2-7 | TRBV5-5 | many | TRBD1
CASTNSPGGASEAFF | TGCGCCAGCACCAATTCTCCCGGGGGGGCTAGTGAAGCTTTCTTT | TRBJ1-1 | TRBV4-3 | - | -
CASNPAAGAVYEQYF | TGTGCCAGCAATCCTGCCGCAGGGGCCGTCTACGAGCAGTACTTC | TRBJ2-7 | TRBV27 | many | -
CASGFGDTDTQYF | TGTGCTAGTGGTTTTGGGGACACAGATACGCAGTATTTT | TRBJ2-3 | TRBV12-5 | many | -
CASTPGLQGASGANVLTF | TGTGCCAGCACCCCCGGCTTACAGGGGGCGTCTGGGGCCAACGTCCTGACTTTC | TRBJ2-6 | TRBV7-8 | many | TRBD1
CASSQDRRGADTGELFF | TGCGCCAGCAGCCAAGATAGGCGGGGGGCCGACACCGGGGAGCTGTTTTTT | TRBJ2-2 | TRBV4-3 | - | TRBD2
CASSLLQGGTEAFF | TGTGCCAGCAGCTTGTTACAGGGAGGGACTGAAGCTTTCTTT | TRBJ1-1 | TRBV5-5 | many | -
CASSLGTGSRNIQYF | TGTGCCAGCAGTTTAGGGACAGGGTCCAGAAACATTCAGTACTTC | TRBJ2-4 | TRBV27 | many | TRBD1
CASSFFPGGRNPEQYF | TGTGCCAGCAGCTTCTTCCCGGGCGGGAGGAACCCCGAGCAGTACTTC | TRBJ2-7 | TRBV7-2 | many | TRBD2
CASSPGTGEETQYF | TGTGCCAGCAGTCCCGGGACAGGGGAAGAGACCCAGTACTTC | TRBJ2-5 | TRBV12-3/TRBV12-4 | many | TRBD1
CASSLSGNEQFF | TGTGCCAGCAGCCTGTCAGGCAATGAGCAGTTCTTC | TRBJ2-1 | TRBV11-2 | many | -
CASSLASSGGSTDTQYF | TGTGCCAGCAGCTTAGCTTCTAGCGGGGGGTCCACAGATACGCAGTATTTT | TRBJ2-3 | TRBV7-9 | many | TRBD2
CASSFGPATGELFF | TGTGCCAGCAGCTTCGGACCGGCTACGGGGGAGCTGTTTTTT | TRBJ2-2 | TRBV5-5 | - | -
CSARRTSGSYEQYF | TGCAGTGCTAGACGGACTAGCGGGTCCTACGAGCAGTACTTC | TRBJ2-7 | TRBV20-1 | many | TRBD2
CSARPSGLAGPDEQFF | TGCAGTGCTAGGCCCAGCGGACTAGCGGGACCGGATGAGCAGTTCTTC | TRBJ2-1 | TRBV20-1 | many | TRBD2
CASSLRIERTDTQYF | TGTGCCAGCAGCCTACGTATCGAGCGGACAGATACGCAGTATTTT | TRBJ2-3 | TRBV7-6 | many | -
CASSQEAGREETQYF | TGTGCCAGCAGCCAAGAGGCAGGCCGGGAGGAGACCCAGTACTTC | TRBJ2-5 | TRBV3-1 | - | -
CSGSGTYTEAFF | TGCAGCGGAAGTGGGACGTATACTGAAGCTTTCTTT | TRBJ1-1 | TRBV29-1 | - | -
CAISEPGAGEQYF | TGTGCCATCAGTGAGCCGGGGGCTGGTGAGCAGTACTTC | TRBJ2-7 | TRBV10-3 | many | -
CASSLSAAPSRQETQYF | TGTGCCAGCAGTTTATCAGCCGCACCGTCCCGCCAAGAGACCCAGTACTTC | TRBJ2-5 | TRBV27 | many | -
CASSGRGPGDEQYF | TGTGCCAGCAGTGGCAGGGGGCCTGGGGACGAGCAGTACTTC | TRBJ2-7 | TRBV2 | many | TRBD1
CASSLGDTYTGELFF | TGTGCCAGCAGCTTAGGGGACACCTACACCGGGGAGCTGTTTTTT | TRBJ2-2 | TRBV13 | many | -
CATRAGYDSNQPQHF | TGCGCCACCAGGGCAGGGTATGATAGCAATCAGCCCCAGCATTTT | TRBJ1-5 | TRBV10-2 | many | -
CASSPWGGANYGYTF | TGTGCCAGCAGCCCGTGGGGGGGCGCGAACTATGGCTACACCTTC | TRBJ1-2 | TRBV5-6 | many | -
CASSWGGGETQYF | TGTGCCAGCAGTTGGGGGGGAGGAGAGACCCAGTACTTC | TRBJ2-5 | TRBV2 | many | TRBD2
CASSLLRTEAFF | TGTGCCAGCAGCTTGTTGCGCACTGAAGCTTTCTTT | TRBJ1-1 | TRBV5-6 | many | -
CATSDLDQGAVGNQPQHF | TGTGCCACCAGTGATTTGGACCAGGGGGCAGTGGGGAATCAGCCCCAGCATTTT | TRBJ1-5 | TRBV24-1 | many | TRBD1
CASSLAPGVNKRRDIQYF | TGTGCCAGCAGCTTAGCTCCAGGGGTCAACAAAAGGAGAGACATTCAGTACTTC | TRBJ2-4 | TRBV7-9 | many | -
CASSLLEGRETQYF | TGTGCCAGCAGCTTATTGGAAGGGAGGGAGACCCAGTACTTC | TRBJ2-5 | TRBV7-6 | many | -
CASSRSYGSTEAFF | TGCGCCAGCAGCCGTAGTTACGGATCCACTGAAGCTTTCTTT | TRBJ1-1 | TRBV4-1 | many | -
CASSQPTGRTEAFF | TGTGCCAGCAGCCAGCCGACAGGGAGGACTGAAGCTTTCTTT | TRBJ1-1 | TRBV7-9 | many | TRBD1
CASSLGWAGRNSPLHF | TGTGCCAGCAGCTTAGGTTGGGCAGGGCGTAATTCACCCCTCCACTTT | TRBJ1-6 | TRBV7-2 | many | -
CASSPGAGLLYEQYF | TGTGCCAGCAGCCCAGGAGCGGGTTTGCTCTACGAGCAGTACTTC | TRBJ2-7 | TRBV12-3/TRBV12-4 | many | -
CASSVVGQGAEAFF | TGTGCCAGCAGCGTAGTGGGACAGGGGGCTGAAGCTTTCTTT | TRBJ1-1 | TRBV9 | many | TRBD1
CASSHPSQGPDTQYF | TGTGCCAGCAGCCACCCCTCCCAGGGGCCAGATACGCAGTATTTT | TRBJ2-3 | TRBV12-3/TRBV12-4 | many | -
CASSQDNGAGYGYTF | TGCGCCAGCAGCCAAGATAACGGGGCGGGCTATGGCTACACCTTC | TRBJ1-2 | TRBV4-1 | - | -